The following is a TCR beta chain sequence with its context. The antigen is undetermined. TSTEM referred to stem-like memory CD8+ T cells, which were CCR7+ PD-1- TIGIT-. Negative magnetic selection enriched total CD8+ T cells. This entry is derived from a study of human CD8 memory T cell subsets. The study's findings and limits: Only minimal overlap was seen between the stem-like memory and the precursor exhausted T cell repertoires.

The TCR beta sequencing libraries came from UMI-labeled 5' RACE. One entry per CDR3 protein, without DNA, is what TCRdb gives after re-calling the 5' RACE reads. The clone table shows under 8,500 distinct CDR3 sequences, with the ten largest holding around 25%. CDR3 size: 16 residues. Germline V CDR1 and CDR2: MNHNS, SASEGT. Sequenced sample: CD8+ stem-like memory T cells (TSCM and TCM) sorted from PBMCs. Regarding subset: stem-like memory CD8 T cells (TSTEM), CCR7+ PD-1- TIGIT-. This clonotype was obtained from a human donor in good health. This chain links TRBV6-1 with TRBJ2-1; the TCRdb D gene call, TRBD2, has no DNA to confirm it. CDR3 sequence reads: CASSDHWTSGSNEQFF.